The present T cell receptor (beta chain) was sequenced within a study of T cells in Graves' hyperthyroidism and ophthalmopathy. The sample holds many counts of this clonotype. The length of the CDR3 is 15 residues. Germline trimming cut 0 bases from V and 4 bases from J; bases unmatched to any gene: 5. CDR1 and CDR2 (germline): MNHEY, SMNVEV (reference sequence). Amplification yielded TCR beta CDR3 regions, with RNA transcripts as the source. With the HTBI primer set, the TCR CDR3 went through a first round of RT-PCR. TCRdb re-derived calls from the multiplex PCR reads in MiXCR, one entry per CDR3 protein. This sample carries around 200,000 distinct CDR3 sequences, over 15% of them seen once, and the ten largest clones take about 31%.

This clonotype was obtained from a woman between 50 and 59 years old with Graves' hyperthyroidism. The sample comprised blood. The chain has TRBV27 and TRBJ1-1, with 7 bases matching TRBD1. DNA for the CDR3: TGTGCCAGCAGTTTATCGGGACAGTTGGGCACTGAAGCTTTCTTT. Translation: CASSLSGQLGTEAFF.